The next 10 T cell receptor beta chains were all read from a single sample in a study of radiotherapy plus CTLA-4 blockade in lung cancer. Repertoires were generated with immunoSEQ multiplex PCR, while TCRdb's copy carries only in-frame clones and drops some. Of around 40,000 clones listed, 80% to 90% were seen once; the top ten hold approximately 22%. The sample here was peripheral blood, taken from a patient treated with radiotherapy plus ipilimumab. Every receptor here comes from a human donor with non-small cell lung cancer whose response to radiotherapy plus ipilimumab could not be evaluated.

V usage is TRBV20-1 and J usage is TRBJ1-2; D not certain. This CDR3 has 11 residues. V lost 7 bases and J 1 base, leaving 7 bases between the germline ends. The germline gives CDR1 DFQATT, CDR2 SNEGSKA (reference sequence). The CDR3 DNA sequence: TGCAGTGGTGGAGTTAACTATGGCTACACCTTC. This encodes CSGGVNYGYTF.

The chain links TRBV6-5 to TRBJ1-2, with a tentative D call TRBD1 (6 bases). CDR1 is MNHEY, CDR2 SVGAGI, per germline. V shed 6 bases and J shed 6 bases, with 17 bases lying between them. The CDR3 covers 14 residues. CDR3 protein: CASSSGGGADGYTF. The CDR3 nucleotides are TGTGCCAGCAGCAGCGGGGGGGGCGCCGATGGCTACACCTTC.

The chain uses TRBV4-3 and TRBJ2-7; D call uncertain. Germline CDR1 LGHNA, CDR2 YSLEER. The CDR3 consists of 13 residues. Trimming removed 0 bases from V and 6 bases from J, with 9 bases in between. The CDR3 coding sequence is TGCGCCAGCAGCCAAGAACCGGGTGGCGAGCAGTACTTC. It encodes CASSQEPGGEQYF.

J is TRBJ2-5 and V is TRBV18, with D perhaps TRBD1 (5 bases). Germline V gene lookup returns CDR1 KGHSH and CDR2 LQKENI. The CDR3 loop spans 15 amino acids. Trimming stripped 0 bases from V and 4 bases from J, with 12 bases between. The CDR3 protein is CASSPPSWGLETQYF. CDR3 sequence (DNA): TGTGCCAGCTCACCACCGTCCTGGGGCCTAGAGACCCAGTACTTC.

A few counts support this clone. The genes are TRBV5-6 and TRBJ1-2; 8 bases align to TRBD1. Germline CDR1 is SGHDT and CDR2 is YYEEEE. The V gene end was trimmed by 4 bases and the J gene end by 8 bases; junction bases not matched to a gene: 10. There are 14 residues in the CDR3. CDR3 in amino acids: CASSRGQDARGYTF. CDR3 coding DNA: TGTGCCAGCAGCCGGGGACAGGATGCCAGAGGCTACACCTTC.

The genes are TRBV5-5 and TRBJ2-5, with TRBD2 as a possible D gene (5 bases). Trimming shortened V by 0 bases and J by 6 bases, and 12 bases separated the two germline ends. The germline gives CDR1 SGHKS, CDR2 YYEKEE (reference sequence). The CDR3 extends over 14 amino acids. Here the CDR3 reads CASSLAVIGKTQYF. The DNA for the CDR3 is TGTGCCAGCAGCTTGGCCGTAATCGGGAAGACCCAGTACTTC.

The rearrangement joins TRBV4-1 to TRBJ1-5; no definite D call. Trimming removed 3 bases from V and 4 bases from J, with 13 bases in between. This CDR3 is built from 15 residues. From germline, CDR1 is MGHRA and CDR2 YSYEKL. The CDR3 bases are TGCGCCAGCAGCCAGCGCATCGCGGGGAATCAGCCCCAGCATTTT. Translating gives CASSQRIAGNQPQHF.

The rearrangement uses TRBV5-1 and TRBJ1-4, with 7 bases identical to TRBD1. The CDR3 totals 16 residues. The V segment lost 0 bases and the J segment 3 bases; nucleotides outside the gene matches: 5. Germline V gene lookup returns CDR1 SGHRS and CDR2 YFSETQ. The CDR3 protein is CASSLALQGANEKLFF. CDR3 in DNA: TGCGCCAGCAGCTTGGCCCTCCAGGGGGCTAATGAAAAACTGTTTTTT.

The gene calls are TRBV18 and TRBJ2-1; 9 bases map to TRBD1. After removal of 2 bases from V and 5 bases from J, the junction contained 4 bases not matched to a gene. The length of the CDR3 is 15 residues. Germline CDR1 reads KGHSH; CDR2 reads LQKENI. CDR3 sequence: CASSPRRTGDNEQFF. In nucleotides, the CDR3 is TGTGCCAGCTCACCAAGGCGGACAGGGGACAATGAGCAGTTCTTC.

CDR3 in DNA: TGTGCCAGCAGCGCCCGGTCCGGGGGTGAGGCAGATACGCAGTATTTT. It is translated as CASSARSGGEADTQYF. The V gene is TRBV9, the J gene TRBJ2-3; the D gene is possibly TRBD2 (6 bases). Between the trimmed V and J ends, which lost 3 bases and 4 bases, there was a span of 18 bases. CDR1 is SGDLS, CDR2 YYNGEE, per germline. This CDR3 is built from 16 residues.